This TCR beta chain was identified in a study of blood T cell repertoires in COVID-19. Sequencing was performed with immunoSEQ multiplex PCR; in TCRdb, only in-frame clones are kept and a portion is missing. Of around 170,000 clones in the sample, approximately 80% were seen once. Germline V gene data show CDR1 as MNHEY and CDR2 as SVGAGI. V lost 7 bases to trimming and J lost 7 bases; unmatched junction nucleotides: 8. This CDR3 spans 13 amino acids. The gene calls are TRBV6-5 and TRBJ1-2; 8 bases are a match to TRBD1. What was sequenced was peripheral blood. This sequence originates from an elderly woman with acute or convalescent COVID-19. The CDR3 spells CASNPGDRSGYTF. The CDR3 DNA reads as TGTGCCAGCAATCCGGGGGACAGGAGTGGCTACACCTTC.